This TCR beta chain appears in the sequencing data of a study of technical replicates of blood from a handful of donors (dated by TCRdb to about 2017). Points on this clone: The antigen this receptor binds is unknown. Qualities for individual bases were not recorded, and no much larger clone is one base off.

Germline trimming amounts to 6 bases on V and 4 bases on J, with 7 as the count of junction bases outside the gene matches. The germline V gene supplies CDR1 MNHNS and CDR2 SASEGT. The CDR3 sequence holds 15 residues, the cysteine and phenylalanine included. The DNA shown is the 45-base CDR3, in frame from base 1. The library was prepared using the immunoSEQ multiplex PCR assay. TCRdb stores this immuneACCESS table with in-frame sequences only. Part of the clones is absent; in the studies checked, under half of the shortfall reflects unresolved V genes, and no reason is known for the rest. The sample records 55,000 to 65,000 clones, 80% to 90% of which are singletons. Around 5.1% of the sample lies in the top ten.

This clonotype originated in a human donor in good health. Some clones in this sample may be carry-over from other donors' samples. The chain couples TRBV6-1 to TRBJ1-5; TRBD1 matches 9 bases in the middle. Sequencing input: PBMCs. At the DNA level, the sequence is TGTGCCAGCAGGGGTAACAGGGGGCCAAATCAGCCCCAGCATTTT. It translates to CASRGNRGPNQPQHF.